The subject of this entry is one T cell receptor (beta chain). Methods used by the authors: Estimated nucleated cell counts came from reference gene primer amplification. Sequencing used immunoSEQ multiplex PCR; TCRdb keeps in-frame clones, though not all of them. V and J calls and clone size are given by that table; D and trimming were obtained from the DNA. The table shows fewer than 450,000 clones, with more than 75% occurring only once. The CDR3 runs 14 residues. Germline CDR1 reads WNHNN; CDR2 reads SYGVQD (reference sequence). J was trimmed by 1 base and V by 3 bases; bases with no gene match: 2. The data are from a study of blood T cell repertoires in COVID-19. Study-wide background: Some COVID-19 samples were acute and others convalescent; all came from the United States, Italy and Spain. T cells, B-cell-depleted T cells, or PBMCs provided the cDNA or gDNA that served as material.

Among Cohort 3 donors, those recovered had two negative PCRs, clearance, or symptom resolution. Material: PBMCs or T cells enriched from blood (not recorded which). The receptor's source is a woman between 18 and 30 years old who had recovered from COVID-19. The chain is built from TRBV10-1 and TRBJ1-2, with 7 bases identical to TRBD1. The chain's CDR3 is CASSDRQGNYGYTF. DNA of the CDR3: TGCGCCAGCAGTGATCGACAGGGTAACTATGGCTACACCTTC.